The 7 T cell receptor beta chains below were found in one sample sequenced in a study of tissue T cells after allogeneic stem cell transplantation. The method was immunoSEQ multiplex PCR; TCRdb's version includes in-frame clones alone and lacks a portion of them. The repertoire holds 3,000 to 5,000 clones, with around 74% as singletons. The sample in question was left colon tissue, obtained at autopsy. These receptor sequences come from a woman between 18 and 55 years old with breast cancer.

The chain joins TRBV4-1 to TRBJ2-1; 15 nucleotides align to TRBD2. This CDR3 spans 15 amino acids. Looked up from germline, CDR1 is MGHRA and CDR2 is YSYEKL. V shed 4 bases, J shed 10 bases, and the junction held 5 bases outside the gene matches. The CDR3 DNA sequence: TGCGCCAGCAGCCTAATGGGACTAGCGGGAGGCGAGCAGTTCTTC. Translation gives CASSLMGLAGGEQFF.

The CDR3 loop reads CASSLFDSANYGYTF. CDR3 nucleotide sequence: TGTGCCAGCAGTCTTTTCGACAGCGCTAACTATGGCTACACCTTC. This chain uses TRBV7-9 with TRBJ1-2; maybe TRBD1 (5 bases). V lost 6 bases and J lost 0, with 14 bases in between. In germline, CDR1 is SEHNR, CDR2 FQNEAQ (reference sequence). This CDR3 spans 15 amino acids.

V usage is TRBV6-6 and J usage is TRBJ2-4; D is ambiguous. The CDR3 spans 14 residues. V lost 1 base, J lost 8 bases, and 12 bases lay in between. Germline CDR1 is MNHNY and CDR2 is SVGAGI (reference sequence). The CDR3 nucleotides are TGTGCCAGCAGTTACTTCTATCGCCAGGACATTCAGTACTTC. Translation: CASSYFYRQDIQYF.

The rearrangement links TRBV10-3 to TRBJ2-5; D remains unclear. Germline CDR1 and CDR2: ENHRY and SYGVKD. V lost 2 bases, J lost 3 bases, and 7 bases lay in between. This CDR3 has 13 residues. The CDR3 reads CAISERVEETQYF. The CDR3 coding sequence is TGTGCCATCAGTGAGAGGGTAGAAGAGACCCAGTACTTC.

The rearrangement joins TRBV3-1 (or the pseudogene TRBV3-2) to TRBJ1-1; 9 nucleotides line up with TRBD1. The CDR3 runs 15 residues. The germline gives CDR1 LGHDT, CDR2 YNNKEL (reference sequence). The trim removed 4 bases at V and 6 bases at J, leaving 9 bases unmatched. The CDR3 DNA reads as TGTGCCAGCAGCCGGACCGGACAGGGGCTGCCTGAAGCTTTCTTT. As protein: CASSRTGQGLPEAFF.

The J gene is TRBJ1-3, the V gene TRBV3-1 (or the pseudogene TRBV3-2); D not certain. The CDR3 loop spans 12 amino acids. Trimming left V 2 bases short and J 4 bases short, with 3 bases between. In germline, CDR1 is LGHDT, CDR2 YNNKEL (reference sequence). CDR3 sequence (DNA): TGTGCCAGCAGCCAAATGGGAAACACCATATATTTT. As protein: CASSQMGNTIYF.

This clone turned up a few times. The V and J genes are TRBV3-1 (or the pseudogene TRBV3-2) and TRBJ1-3, with D uncertain. This CDR3 has 15 amino acids. V was trimmed by 1 base and J by 6 bases, leaving 13 bases between them. CDR1 and CDR2 from the germline V gene are LGHDT and YNNKEL (reference sequence). DNA for the CDR3: TGTGCCAGCAGCCAAGGGTACACCTGGGAAAACACCATATATTTT. Residues: CASSQGYTWENTIYF.